The 14 T cell receptor beta chains below all came from one sample that was sequenced in a study of CD8 T cells in Susac syndrome. Random-hexamer reverse transcription was applied to roughly 0.5 to 1 ug RNA. TCRdb independently ran MiXCR on the immunoSEQ multiplex PCR reads; one entry per CDR3 protein. This sample has approximately 120,000 distinct CDR3 sequences, with approximately 91% found just once. Sequenced material: CD4+ T cells from PBMCs. These receptors all stem from a human donor in good health.

The chain joins TRBV7-2 to TRBJ2-3; D ambiguous. Germline-derived CDR1 and CDR2 are SGHTA and FQGNSA. V lost 5 bases and J 4 bases, leaving 4 bases between the germline ends. The CDR3 loop spans 11 amino acids. The CDR3 loop is CASSQPDTQYF. The CDR3, as DNA: TGTGCCAGCAGCCAGCCAGATACGCAGTATTTT.

The gene calls are TRBV5-4 and TRBJ2-2; the D is unclear. In germline, CDR1 is SGHNT, CDR2 YYREEE (reference sequence). Trimming left V 2 bases short and J 0 bases short, with 8 bases between. This CDR3 spans 15 amino acids. The CDR3 loop is CASSFNVANTGELFF. CDR3 bases: TGTGCCAGCAGCTTCAACGTGGCGAACACCGGGGAGCTGTTTTTT.

CDR3 protein: CASSLIGASSGNTIYF. In DNA form, the CDR3 reads TGTGCCAGCAGTTTAATCGGGGCCAGCTCTGGAAACACCATATATTTT. V and J are TRBV28 and TRBJ1-3, with D maybe TRBD1 (5 bases). Germline-derived CDR1 and CDR2 are MDHEN and SYDVKM. Trimming stripped 2 bases from V and 0 bases from J, with 11 bases between. This CDR3 has 16 amino acids.

V gene TRBV7-8 combines with J gene TRBJ2-2; D is ambiguous. Germline CDR1 is SGHVS and CDR2 is FQNEAQ. Trimming pared 1 base from V and 6 bases from J, leaving 6 bases between. The CDR3 sequence is 13 residues long. The DNA for the CDR3 is TGTGCCAGCAGCTTAGGTCGCGCCGGGGAGCTGTTTTTT. It is translated as CASSLGRAGELFF. Looking up the rest from reference TRBV7-8 and TRBJ2-2 gives the full variable domain: GAGVSQSPRYKVAKRGQDVALRCDPISGHVSLFWYQQALGQGPEFLTYFQNEAQLDKSGLPSDRFFAERPEGSVSTLKIQRTQQEDSAVYLCASSLGRAGELFFGEGSRLTVL.

The V gene is TRBV29-1, the J gene TRBJ2-1; TRBD1 aligns across 10 bases. The trim removed 5 bases at V and 15 bases at J, leaving 4 bases unmatched. The CDR3 totals 10 residues. CDR1 and CDR2 (germline): SQVTM, ANQGSEA. The DNA for the CDR3 is TGCAGCGTTTTGACAGGGGGCCCGTTCTTC. This encodes CSVLTGGPFF.

V is TRBV7-8 and J is TRBJ2-2; D possibly corresponds to TRBD1 (6 bases). The CDR3 spans 13 residues. Germline CDR1 and CDR2: SGHVS and FQNEAQ. V was shortened by 5 bases and J by 6 bases, with 10 bases between the two germline ends. This CDR3 reads CASSGRGAGELFF. In DNA form, the CDR3 reads TGTGCCAGCAGCGGCAGGGGCGCCGGGGAGCTGTTTTTT.

This clonotype occurred once. CDR3 sequence reads: CASSHQTTDTQYF. The CDR3 DNA follows: TGTGCCAGCAGCCACCAGACCACAGATACGCAGTATTTT. V gene TRBV14 combines with J gene TRBJ2-3, with D unclear. Germline values: CDR1 SGHDN, CDR2 FVKESK. The V gene lost 3 bases and the J gene lost 2 bases, with 6 bases spanning the gap. CDR3 length equals 13 residues.

The rearrangement links TRBV6-2 or TRBV6-3 to TRBJ2-7; either TRBD1 or TRBD2 may fit D (6 bases each). V was clipped by 4 bases and J by 1 base, with 17 bases between them. CDR3 length: 16 residues. From germline, CDR1 is MNHEY and CDR2 SVGEGT. The CDR3 DNA follows: TGTGCCAGCAGTTCGTCGTCACAGGGACTGTCCTACGAGCAGTACTTC. Translated, it gives CASSSSSQGLSYEQYF.

The chain links TRBV7-9 to TRBJ1-1; D not certain. V lost 4 bases and J lost 10, with 13 bases in between. The CDR3 consists of 12 residues. CDR1 is SEHNR, CDR2 FQNEAQ, per germline (reference sequence). The CDR3: CASSSEAQGAFF. The CDR3 DNA follows: TGTGCCAGCAGCTCAGAGGCCCAAGGAGCTTTCTTT.

The rearrangement joins TRBV4-1 to TRBJ2-1, with TRBD2 matching over 13 bases. V gave up 1 base and J gave up 7 bases; unmatched junction bases: 10. The CDR3 runs to 18 residues. From germline, CDR1 is MGHRA and CDR2 YSYEKL. The CDR3 spells CASSQGGTSGTLMNEQFF. CDR3 DNA sequence: TGCGCCAGCAGCCAAGGAGGGACTAGCGGGACCTTAATGAATGAGCAGTTCTTC.

This chain connects TRBV30 to TRBJ2-3; D unresolved. Germline-derived CDR1 and CDR2 are GTSNPN and SVGIG (reference sequence). V lost 4 bases and J lost 6, with 11 bases in between. This CDR3 region has 12 residues. The CDR3, as DNA: TGTGCCTGGAATTATCGTGGTGATACGCAGTATTTT. Amino acids: CAWNYRGDTQYF.

The gene calls are TRBV5-1 and TRBJ1-5; the D is unclear. The CDR3 runs 13 residues. Germline V lookup: CDR1 SGHRS, CDR2 YFSETQ. V gave up 4 bases and J gave up 5 bases, with 10 bases separating them. For the CDR3, the DNA is TGCGCCAGCAGCCTCAAGGGCGATCAGCCCCAGCATTTT. Its protein is CASSLKGDQPQHF.

This clonotype was seen just once. The chain recombines TRBV30 with TRBJ1-6, with D perhaps TRBD1 (5 bases). The germline CDR1 and CDR2 sequences are GTSNPN and SVGIG (reference sequence). The CDR3 consists of 15 residues. V dropped 2 bases and J dropped 7 bases, with 15 bases sitting between them. The CDR3 coding sequence is TGTGCCTGGAGTATGGGGCAGGGAGACAATTCACCCCTCCACTTT. This gives the protein CAWSMGQGDNSPLHF.

The CDR3, as DNA: TGTGCCAGCTCACCGCCCAGGCAGGATAACACTGAAGCTTTCTTT. Translation: CASSPPRQDNTEAFF. The chain carries TRBV18 and TRBJ1-1; D gene uncertain. Germline V gene data show CDR1 as KGHSH and CDR2 as LQKENI. Trimming removed 3 bases at V and 2 bases at J, with 13 bases between. The CDR3 extends over 15 amino acids.